The 30 T cell receptor beta chains below were found in one sample sequenced in a study of T cells expressing NK-cell markers. TCRdb reprocessed the 5' RACE reads, with one entry per CDR3 protein and no DNA. With about 440,000 distinct CDR3 sequences in the sample, the ten largest clones hold 6% to 9.5%. Sequenced material: blood T cells: a sorted CD56 or NKG2C T cell subset, CD4+ or CD8+ T cells, or bulk PBMC T cells (not recorded which). The receptors here all came from a woman between 18 and 70 years old in good health.

The J gene is TRBJ2-3, the V gene TRBV11-2. Germline V gene lookup returns CDR1 SGHAT and CDR2 FQNNGV. This CDR3 spans 13 amino acids. CDR3: CASSLDLPDTQYF.

The chain has TRBV6-2 or TRBV6-3 and TRBJ1-2. CDR3 length equals 13 residues. The germline gives CDR1 MNHEY, CDR2 SVGEGT. The CDR3 loop is CASSYGPIYGYTF.

The chain links TRBV18 to TRBJ2-3; lacking DNA, the TRBD1 call made by TCRdb goes unchecked. The CDR3 totals 19 residues. From germline, CDR1 is KGHSH and CDR2 LQKENI. The CDR3 is CASSPADANIPTYTDTQYF.

V and J are TRBV12-3 or TRBV12-4 and TRBJ1-2. The CDR3 runs 13 residues. The CDR3 loop is CASSLGEGRRYTF.

V is TRBV4-2 and J is TRBJ2-1; the TCRdb D gene call, TRBD1, has no DNA to confirm it. The germline V gene encodes CDR1 LGHNA and CDR2 YNFKEQ. The CDR3 contains 13 residues. The CDR3 here is CASSPKSGDEQFF.

This CDR3 is CAISDWGQGNYGYTF. The rearrangement uses TRBV10-3 and TRBJ1-2; TCRdb reports TRBD1, a call that lacks DNA to check it against. The CDR3 runs 15 residues. From germline, CDR1 is ENHRY and CDR2 SYGVKD.

The genes are TRBV20-1 and TRBJ1-5. Germline CDR1 is DFQATT and CDR2 is SNEGSKA (reference sequence). The CDR3 contains 14 residues. The CDR3: CSAGGRYSNQPQHF.

This chain links TRBV24-1 with TRBJ2-1; no DNA is available, so the TRBD1 call from TCRdb remains unchecked. Germline CDR1 KGHDR, CDR2 SFDVKD. The CDR3 extends over 14 amino acids. The CDR3: CATSGLVGGNEQFF.

This rearrangement joins TRBV5-1 to TRBJ2-7; TCRdb names TRBD2, which stays unverified in the absence of DNA. Germline CDR1 SGHRS, CDR2 YFSETQ. The CDR3 totals 15 residues. CDR3 residues: CASRPTSGRGYEQYF.

J is TRBJ2-2 and V is TRBV5-1; the D gene TCRdb calls, TRBD1, cannot be checked with no DNA. The CDR3 spans 16 residues. Germline V gene lookup returns CDR1 SGHRS and CDR2 YFSETQ. The CDR3 sequence: CASSGPGPANTGELFF.

The chain couples TRBV7-9 to TRBJ2-1. The CDR3 length is 15 residues. CDR1 and CDR2 (germline): SEHNR, FQNEAQ (reference sequence). CDR3: CASSPAGRYFNEQFF.

This chain joins TRBV29-1 and TRBJ1-3; TCRdb calls TRBD1, which cannot be checked without DNA. Germline V lookup: CDR1 SQVTM, CDR2 ANQGSEA. The CDR3 has 15 residues. The CDR3 sequence is CSAFNTGGSGNTIYF.

The chain carries TRBV24-1 and TRBJ2-2. The CDR3 is made up of 12 amino acids. Germline lookup yields CDR1 KGHDR and CDR2 SFDVKD. CDR3 residues: CATKAGTGELFF.

The chain couples TRBV20-1 to TRBJ2-3. The CDR3 loop spans 13 amino acids. The germline V gene encodes CDR1 DFQATT and CDR2 SNEGSKA (reference sequence). CDR3 amino acids: CSAATGYTDTQYF.

The chain's CDR3 is CSAIRGPYNEQFF. The chain couples TRBV20-1 to TRBJ2-1; without DNA, the TCRdb call of TRBD1 cannot be checked. This CDR3 spans 13 amino acids. Per germline, CDR1 DFQATT and CDR2 SNEGSKA (reference sequence).

The gene calls are TRBV12-3 or TRBV12-4 and TRBJ1-2; the D call from TCRdb, TRBD1, cannot be confirmed without DNA. The CDR3 is 15 amino acids. This CDR3 reads CASSPTRDRGYGYTF.

The V call is TRBV5-4, the J call TRBJ1-1; the TCRdb D gene call, TRBD1, has no DNA to confirm it. The germline V gene encodes CDR1 SGHNT and CDR2 YYREEE (reference sequence). This CDR3 spans 17 amino acids. The CDR3 reads CASSLARGEGMNTEAFF. Together with reference TRBV5-4 and TRBJ1-1, the CDR3 gives the full variable domain: ETGVTQSPTHLIKTRGQQVTLRCSSQSGHNTVSWYQQALGQGPQFIFQYYREEENGRGNFPPRFSGLQFPNYSSELNVNALELDDSALYLCASSLARGEGMNTEAFFGQGTRLTVV.

The V call is TRBV20-1, the J call TRBJ2-5; TCRdb reports TRBD2, a call that lacks DNA to check it against. This CDR3 region has 17 residues. Germline V CDR1 and CDR2: DFQATT, SNEGSKA (reference sequence). CDR3 in amino acids: CSARLPSSGGAPETQYF.

This CDR3 reads CASSDSDWGVAQYF. J is TRBJ2-5 and V is TRBV2; TCRdb outputs TRBD2, but without DNA this stays unchecked. This CDR3 has 14 amino acids. Germline loops: CDR1 SNHLY, CDR2 FYNNEI.

The chain combines TRBV20-1 with TRBJ1-6; TCRdb picks TRBD1, but there is no DNA to check that call. This CDR3 has 16 amino acids. Germline V CDR1 and CDR2: DFQATT, SNEGSKA (reference sequence). The chain's CDR3 is CSARPQGTGYNSPLHF.

The J gene is TRBJ2-5, the V gene TRBV20-1. This CDR3 contains 14 residues. Germline assignment: CDR1 DFQATT and CDR2 SNEGSKA (reference sequence). CDR3: CSASTAGSQETQYF.

The chain combines TRBV7-2 with TRBJ2-1; TCRdb reports TRBD1, a call that lacks DNA to check it against. Germline V CDR1 and CDR2: SGHTA, FQGNSA. The CDR3 is 15 amino acids. This CDR3 is CASSLTGPANNEQFF.

The chain has TRBV29-1 and TRBJ2-3; the D gene TCRdb calls, TRBD2, cannot be checked with no DNA. Looked up from germline, CDR1 is SQVTM and CDR2 is ANQGSEA. There are 15 residues in the CDR3. The CDR3 spells CSVDGRGGSTDTQYF.

CDR3 protein: CSASGGQLNEKLFF. The chain joins TRBV20-1 to TRBJ1-4; the TCRdb call, TRBD1, lacks DNA for checking. The CDR3 is 14 residues long. Germline V gene data show CDR1 as DFQATT and CDR2 as SNEGSKA (reference sequence).

The chain employs TRBV14 and TRBJ2-1; TCRdb gives TRBD2 as the D gene, but with no DNA this cannot be confirmed. The CDR3 spans 16 residues. Germline values: CDR1 SGHDN, CDR2 FVKESK. The CDR3 protein is CASSQPLAGYYNEQFF.

The chain joins TRBV29-1 to TRBJ1-1; TCRdb's D call, TRBD1, is unchecked because there is no DNA. Germline V CDR1 and CDR2: SQVTM, ANQGSEA. The CDR3 sequence is 13 residues long. CDR3 sequence reads: CSVELGAGTEAFF.

The gene calls are TRBV7-3 and TRBJ2-7. Germline CDR1 SGHTA, CDR2 FQGTGA. The CDR3 has 15 amino acids. CDR3 protein: CASSLMSVSSYEQYF.

This chain connects TRBV28 to TRBJ1-2; without DNA, the TCRdb call of TRBD1 cannot be checked. The CDR3 is 13 residues long. CDR1 and CDR2 (germline): MDHEN, SYDVKM. The CDR3 is CASSNTGGYGYTF.

The gene calls are TRBV25-1 and TRBJ1-6. This CDR3 comprises 14 residues. Germline V lookup: CDR1 MGHDK, CDR2 SYGVNS. CDR3: CASSEYWEHSPLHF. The entire variable domain, with the rest obtained from reference TRBV25-1 and TRBJ1-6, is as follows: EADIYQTPRYLVIGTGKKITLECSQTMGHDKMYWYQQDPGMELHLIHYSYGVNSTEKGDLSSESTVSRIRTEHFPLTLESARPSHTSQYLCASSEYWEHSPLHFGNGTRLTVT.

The chain combines TRBV7-8 with TRBJ2-5; there is no DNA to check the TCRdb D call of TRBD1. Germline CDR1 SGHVS, CDR2 FQNEAQ. The CDR3 spans 15 residues. The CDR3: CASSKNGGRSETQYF.